This T cell receptor beta chain was recovered during a study of cytomegalovirus exposure and HLA in healthy donors. Broader study findings: The CMV antigen specificity of a few CMV-associated chains was confirmed through in vitro analysis. In a later analysis, CMV-associated beta chains were mostly HLA-associated, it appeared.

Comment on this clone: Its antigen remains unknown.

With 60 Vbeta and 13 Jbeta primers, the PCR was carried out. Using immunoSEQ multiplex PCR, the repertoire was profiled, and TCRdb retains in-frame clones only, with some absent. The sample holds about 99,000 clones, about 80% seen once. The sample was PBMCs. The TCR comes from a male donor in good health and CMV-seropositive.

Here the CDR3 DNA reads TGTGCCAGCATACGGACAGGGGGCAATTCACCCCTCCACTTT. This encodes CASIRTGGNSPLHF. This chain links TRBV25-1 with TRBJ1-6; TRBD1 aligns across 11 bases. This CDR3 region has 14 residues. In germline, CDR1 is MGHDK, CDR2 SYGVNS. After removal of 7 bases from V and 7 bases from J, the junction contained 3 bases not matched to a gene. Filled out from reference TRBV25-1 and TRBJ1-6, the complete variable domain reads EADIYQTPRYLVIGTGKKITLECSQTMGHDKMYWYQQDPGMELHLIHYSYGVNSTEKGDLSSESTVSRIRTEHFPLTLESARPSHTSQYLCASIRTGGNSPLHFGNGTRLTVT.